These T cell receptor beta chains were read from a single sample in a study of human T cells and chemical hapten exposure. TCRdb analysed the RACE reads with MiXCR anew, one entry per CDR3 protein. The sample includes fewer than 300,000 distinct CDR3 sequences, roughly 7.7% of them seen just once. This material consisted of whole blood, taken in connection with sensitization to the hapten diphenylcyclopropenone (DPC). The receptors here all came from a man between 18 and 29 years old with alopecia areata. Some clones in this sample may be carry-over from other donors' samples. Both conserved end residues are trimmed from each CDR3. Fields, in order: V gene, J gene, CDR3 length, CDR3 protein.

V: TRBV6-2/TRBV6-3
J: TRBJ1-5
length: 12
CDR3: ASSLYGSNQPQH

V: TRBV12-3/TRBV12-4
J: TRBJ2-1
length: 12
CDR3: ASSLRGSDNEQF

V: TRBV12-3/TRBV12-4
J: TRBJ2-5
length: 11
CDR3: ASKMDSQETQY

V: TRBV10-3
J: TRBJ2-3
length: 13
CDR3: AISEGARPTDTQY

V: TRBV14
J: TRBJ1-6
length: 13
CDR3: ASSQQKAGASPLH

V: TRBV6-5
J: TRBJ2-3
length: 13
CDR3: ASRARGPLPNTQY

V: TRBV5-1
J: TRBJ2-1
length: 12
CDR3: ASSGSGGLNEQF

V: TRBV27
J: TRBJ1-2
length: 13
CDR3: ASSLTGQGNYGYT

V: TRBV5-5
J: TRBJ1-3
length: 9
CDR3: ASNRGNTIY

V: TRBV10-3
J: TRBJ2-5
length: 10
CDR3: AISAREETQY

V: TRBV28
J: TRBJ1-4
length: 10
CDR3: ASLGNAGRLF

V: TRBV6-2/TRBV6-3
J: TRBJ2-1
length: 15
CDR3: ASSYSIFKSSYNEQF

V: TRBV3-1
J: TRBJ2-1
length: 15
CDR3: ASSQVPGLAGGPPQF

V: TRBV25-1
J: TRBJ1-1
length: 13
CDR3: ASSEYREGNTEAF

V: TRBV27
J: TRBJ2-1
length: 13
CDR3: ASSLSWAGLNEQF

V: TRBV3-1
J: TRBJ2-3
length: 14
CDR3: ASSQDFGRGTDTQY

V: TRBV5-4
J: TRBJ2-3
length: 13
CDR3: ASSLEFRSTDTQY

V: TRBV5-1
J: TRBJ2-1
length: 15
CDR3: ASSLRQHQGGLNEQF

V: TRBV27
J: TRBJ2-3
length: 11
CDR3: ATASYSTDTQY

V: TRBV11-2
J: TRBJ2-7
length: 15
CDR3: ASSLAYRALRSYEQY

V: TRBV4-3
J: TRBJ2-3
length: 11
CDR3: ASSPPMADTQY

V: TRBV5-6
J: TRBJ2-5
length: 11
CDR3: ASSQRRQETQY